This TCR beta chain was profiled in a study of CD8 T cell repertoires and HIV-1 epitope variants. Whole-study context: Twenty-five autologous and known Gag and Nef epitope variant peptides each stimulated T cells separately.

Survey-depth immunoSEQ sequencing covered TCR beta CDR3 regions. The method was immunoSEQ multiplex PCR; TCRdb's version includes in-frame clones alone and lacks a portion of them. The data hold 90,000 or so clones, with roughly 81% observed a single time. This CDR3 has 14 amino acids. V was pared by 1 base and J by 6 bases, with 12 bases between. Germline V gene lookup returns CDR1 SGHTA and CDR2 FQGTGA. The gene calls are TRBV7-3 and TRBJ1-1; D gene unclear. The source of this sequence is a male donor with HIV. Sequences were obtained from uncultured baseline CD8+ T cells from peripheral blood mononuclear cells (PBMCs). CDR3 loop: CASSLSAMQAEAFF. The CDR3, as DNA: TGTGCCAGCAGCTTAAGTGCCATGCAAGCTGAAGCTTTCTTT.